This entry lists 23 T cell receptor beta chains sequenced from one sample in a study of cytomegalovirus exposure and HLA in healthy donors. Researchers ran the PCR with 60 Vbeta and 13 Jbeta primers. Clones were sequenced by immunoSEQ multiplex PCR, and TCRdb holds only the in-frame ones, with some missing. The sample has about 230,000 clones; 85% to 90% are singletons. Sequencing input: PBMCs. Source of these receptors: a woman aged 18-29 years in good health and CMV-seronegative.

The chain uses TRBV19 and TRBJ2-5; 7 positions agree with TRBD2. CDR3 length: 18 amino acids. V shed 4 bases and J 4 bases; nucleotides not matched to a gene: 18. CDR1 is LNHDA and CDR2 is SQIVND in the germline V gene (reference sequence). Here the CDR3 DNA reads TGTGCCAGTAGTACACCCCGGAGAGGGGCGGGGGTTACAGAGACCCAGTACTTC. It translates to CASSTPRRGAGVTETQYF.

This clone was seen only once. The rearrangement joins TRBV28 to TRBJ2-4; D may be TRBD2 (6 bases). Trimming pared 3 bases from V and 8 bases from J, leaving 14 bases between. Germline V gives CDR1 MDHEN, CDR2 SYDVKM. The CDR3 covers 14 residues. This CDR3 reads CASSFLSGRHIQYF. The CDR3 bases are TGTGCCAGCAGTTTCTTGTCGGGGAGGCACATTCAGTACTTC. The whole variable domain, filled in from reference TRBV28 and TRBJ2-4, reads DVKVTQSSRYLVKRTGEKVFLECVQDMDHENMFWYRQDPGLGLRLIYFSYDVKMKEKGDIPEGYSVSREKKERFSLILESASTNQTSMYLCASSFLSGRHIQYFGAGTRLSVL.

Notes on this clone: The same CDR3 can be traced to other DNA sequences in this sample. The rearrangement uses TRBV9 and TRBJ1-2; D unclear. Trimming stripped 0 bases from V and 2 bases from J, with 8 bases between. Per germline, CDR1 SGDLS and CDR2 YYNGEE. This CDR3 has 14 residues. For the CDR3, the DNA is TGTGCCAGCAGCGTAGGGCAGTTAAACTATGGCTACACCTTC. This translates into CASSVGQLNYGYTF. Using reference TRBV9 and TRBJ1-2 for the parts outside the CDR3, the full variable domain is DSGVTQTPKHLITATGQRVTLRCSPRSGDLSVYWYQQSLDQGLQFLIQYYNGEERAKGNILERFSAQQFPDLHSELNLSSLELGDSALYFCASSVGQLNYGYTFGSGTRLTVV.

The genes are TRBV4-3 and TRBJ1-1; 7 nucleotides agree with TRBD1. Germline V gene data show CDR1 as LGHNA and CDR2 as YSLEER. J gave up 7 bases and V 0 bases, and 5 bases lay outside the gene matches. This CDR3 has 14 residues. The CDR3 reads CASSQEQGIDEAFF. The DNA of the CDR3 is TGCGCCAGCAGCCAAGAACAGGGGATTGATGAAGCTTTCTTT.

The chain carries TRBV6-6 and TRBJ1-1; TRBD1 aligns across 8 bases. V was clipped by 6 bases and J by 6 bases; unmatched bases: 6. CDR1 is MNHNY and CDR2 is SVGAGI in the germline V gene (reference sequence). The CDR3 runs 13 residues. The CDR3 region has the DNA TGTGCCAGCAGGGCGGCAGGGGGCTCTGAAGCTTTCTTT. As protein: CASRAAGGSEAFF.

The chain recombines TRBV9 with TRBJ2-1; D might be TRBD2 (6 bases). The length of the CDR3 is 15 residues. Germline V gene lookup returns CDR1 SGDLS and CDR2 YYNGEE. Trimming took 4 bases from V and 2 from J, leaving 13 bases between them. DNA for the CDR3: TGTGCCAGCAGCATGGGCGGGGCGCCCTACAATGAGCAGTTCTTC. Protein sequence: CASSMGGAPYNEQFF.

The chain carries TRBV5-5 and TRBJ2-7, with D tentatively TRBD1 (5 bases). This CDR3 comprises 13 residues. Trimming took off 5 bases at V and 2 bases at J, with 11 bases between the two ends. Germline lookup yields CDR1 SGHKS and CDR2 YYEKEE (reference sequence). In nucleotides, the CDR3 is TGTGCCAGCAGATCATCGGACACCTACGAGCAGTACTTC. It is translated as CASRSSDTYEQYF.

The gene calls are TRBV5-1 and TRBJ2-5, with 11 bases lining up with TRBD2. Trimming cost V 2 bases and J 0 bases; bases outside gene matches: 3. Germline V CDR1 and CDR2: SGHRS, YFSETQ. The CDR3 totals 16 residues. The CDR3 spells CASSFTSGGYQETQYF. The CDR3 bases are TGCGCCAGCAGCTTTACTAGCGGGGGTTACCAAGAGACCCAGTACTTC.

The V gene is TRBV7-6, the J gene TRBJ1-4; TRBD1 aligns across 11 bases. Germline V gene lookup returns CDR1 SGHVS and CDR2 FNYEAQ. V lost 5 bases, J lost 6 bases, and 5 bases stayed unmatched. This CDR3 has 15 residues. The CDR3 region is CASSRTGGRDEKLFF. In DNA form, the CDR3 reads TGTGCCAGCAGCAGGACAGGGGGCAGGGATGAAAAACTGTTTTTT.

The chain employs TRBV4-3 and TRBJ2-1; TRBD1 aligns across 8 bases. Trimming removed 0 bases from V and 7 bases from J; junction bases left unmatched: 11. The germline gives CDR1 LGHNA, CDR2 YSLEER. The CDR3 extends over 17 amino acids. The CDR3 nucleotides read TGCGCCAGCAGCCAAGATTTTCAGCAGGGGGCAGGGAATGAGCAGTTCTTC. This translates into CASSQDFQQGAGNEQFF.

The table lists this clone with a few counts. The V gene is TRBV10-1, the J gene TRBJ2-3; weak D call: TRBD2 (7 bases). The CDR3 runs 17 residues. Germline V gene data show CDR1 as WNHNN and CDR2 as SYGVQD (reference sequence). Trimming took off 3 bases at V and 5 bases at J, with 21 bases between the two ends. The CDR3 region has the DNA TGCGCCAGCAGTGATCGCCGGGGGGCCCGTGTAAGAGATACGCAGTATTTT. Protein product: CASSDRRGARVRDTQYF.

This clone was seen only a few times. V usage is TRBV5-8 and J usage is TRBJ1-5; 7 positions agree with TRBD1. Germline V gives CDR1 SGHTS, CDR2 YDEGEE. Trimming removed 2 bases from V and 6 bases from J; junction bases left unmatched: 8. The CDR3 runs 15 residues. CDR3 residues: CASSFPRGAGQPQHF. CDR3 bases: TGTGCCAGCAGCTTCCCCAGGGGGGCCGGTCAGCCCCAGCATTTT.

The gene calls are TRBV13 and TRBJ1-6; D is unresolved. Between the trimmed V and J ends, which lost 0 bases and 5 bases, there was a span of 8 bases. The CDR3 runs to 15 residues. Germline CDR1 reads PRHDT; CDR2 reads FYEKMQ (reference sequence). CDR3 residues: CASSLGGGHNSPLHF. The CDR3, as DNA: TGTGCCAGCAGCTTAGGCGGCGGCCATAATTCACCCCTCCACTTT.

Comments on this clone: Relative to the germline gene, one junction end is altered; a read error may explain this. CDR3 nucleotides: TGTGCCAGCAGTGACCCCCAGGGGAGCAATCAGCCCCGGCATTTT. Translation gives CASSDPQGSNQPRHF. The V gene is TRBV6-1, the J gene TRBJ1-5, with D possibly being TRBD1 (6 bases). Germline lookup yields CDR1 MNHNS and CDR2 SASEGT. This CDR3 has 15 amino acids.

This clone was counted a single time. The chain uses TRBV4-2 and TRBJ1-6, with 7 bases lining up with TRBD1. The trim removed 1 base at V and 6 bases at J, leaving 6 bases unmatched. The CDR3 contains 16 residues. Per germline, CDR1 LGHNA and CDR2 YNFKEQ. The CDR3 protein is CASSQVPGQPNSPLHF. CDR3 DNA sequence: TGTGCCAGCAGCCAAGTGCCGGGACAGCCTAATTCACCCCTCCACTTT.

CDR3 DNA sequence: TGCGCCAGCAGTGAGTCTACCTACAATGAGCAGTTCTTC. Amino acid sequence: CASSESTYNEQFF. The chain carries TRBV10-2 and TRBJ2-1; D gene ambiguous. V was pared by 0 bases and J by 2 bases, with 2 bases between. Germline V gene data show CDR1 as WSHSY and CDR2 as SAAADI. CDR3 length equals 13 residues.

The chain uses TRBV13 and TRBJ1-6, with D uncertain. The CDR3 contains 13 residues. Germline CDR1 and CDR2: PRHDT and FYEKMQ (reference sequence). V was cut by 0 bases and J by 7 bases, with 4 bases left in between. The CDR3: CASSLGSNSPLHF. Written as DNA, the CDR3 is TGTGCCAGCAGCTTAGGAAGCAATTCACCCCTCCACTTT.

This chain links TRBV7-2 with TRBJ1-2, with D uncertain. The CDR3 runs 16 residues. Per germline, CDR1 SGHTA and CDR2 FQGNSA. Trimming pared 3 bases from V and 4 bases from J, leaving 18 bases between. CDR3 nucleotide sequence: TGTGCCAGCAGCTTTTTGTACTTGTTGGTTGGCTATGGCTACACCTTC. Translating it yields CASSFLYLLVGYGYTF. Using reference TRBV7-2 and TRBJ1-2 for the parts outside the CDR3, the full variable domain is GAGVSQSPSNKVTEKGKDVELRCDPISGHTALYWYRQSLGQGLEFLIYFQGNSAPDKSGLPSDRFSAERTGGSVSTLTIQRTQQEDSAVYLCASSFLYLLVGYGYTFGSGTRLTVV.

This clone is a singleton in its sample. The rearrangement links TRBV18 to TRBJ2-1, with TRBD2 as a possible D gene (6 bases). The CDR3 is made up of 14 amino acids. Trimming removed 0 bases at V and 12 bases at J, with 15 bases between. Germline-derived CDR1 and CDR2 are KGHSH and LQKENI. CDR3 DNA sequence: TGTGCCAGCTCACCACCAAGCGGGCCCCCAATGCAGTTCTTC. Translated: CASSPPSGPPMQFF.

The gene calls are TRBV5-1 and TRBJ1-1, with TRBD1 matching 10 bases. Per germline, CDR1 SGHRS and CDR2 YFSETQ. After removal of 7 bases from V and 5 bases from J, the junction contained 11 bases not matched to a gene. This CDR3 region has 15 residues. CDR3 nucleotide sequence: TGCGCCAGCGCCGTGACAGGGGGCCGTGAAACTGAAGCTTTCTTT. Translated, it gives CASAVTGGRETEAFF.

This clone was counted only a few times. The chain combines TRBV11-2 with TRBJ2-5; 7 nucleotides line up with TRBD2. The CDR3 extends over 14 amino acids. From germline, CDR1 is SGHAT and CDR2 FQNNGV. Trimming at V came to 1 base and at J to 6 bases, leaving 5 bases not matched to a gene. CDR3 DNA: TGTGCCAGCAGCTTAGCAGGCGGGGGACAGACCCAGTACTTC. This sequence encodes CASSLAGGGQTQYF.

The CDR3 coding sequence is TGTGCCAGCAGCTTAGTAGCGGGAGAACTATACGAGCAGTACTTC. As protein: CASSLVAGELYEQYF. This chain uses TRBV7-9 with TRBJ2-7; 9 bases align to TRBD2. From germline, CDR1 is SEHNR and CDR2 FQNEAQ (reference sequence). The CDR3 loop spans 15 amino acids. The V and J ends lost 1 base and 4 bases, in that order; junction bases with no gene match: 5.

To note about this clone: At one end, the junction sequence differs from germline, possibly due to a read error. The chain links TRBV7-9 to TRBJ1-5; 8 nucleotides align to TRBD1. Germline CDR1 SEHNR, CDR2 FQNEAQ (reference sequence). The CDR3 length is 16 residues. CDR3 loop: CASSLDRGYSNQPQHF. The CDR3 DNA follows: TGTGCCAGCAGTTTAGACAGGGGCTATAGCAATCAGCCCCAGCATTTT.